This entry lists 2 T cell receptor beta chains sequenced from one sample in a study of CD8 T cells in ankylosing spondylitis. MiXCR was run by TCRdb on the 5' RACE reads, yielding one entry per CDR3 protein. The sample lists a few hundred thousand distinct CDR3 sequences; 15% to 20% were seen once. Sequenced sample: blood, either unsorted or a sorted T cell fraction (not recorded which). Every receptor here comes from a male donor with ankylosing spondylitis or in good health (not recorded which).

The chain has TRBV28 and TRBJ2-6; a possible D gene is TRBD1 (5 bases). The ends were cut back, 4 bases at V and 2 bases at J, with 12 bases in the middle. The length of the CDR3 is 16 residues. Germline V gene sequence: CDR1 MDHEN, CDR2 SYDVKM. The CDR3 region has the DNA TGTGCCAGCAGTTCCTATCAGGGTACTGGGGCCAACGTCCTGACTTTC. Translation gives CASSSYQGTGANVLTF.

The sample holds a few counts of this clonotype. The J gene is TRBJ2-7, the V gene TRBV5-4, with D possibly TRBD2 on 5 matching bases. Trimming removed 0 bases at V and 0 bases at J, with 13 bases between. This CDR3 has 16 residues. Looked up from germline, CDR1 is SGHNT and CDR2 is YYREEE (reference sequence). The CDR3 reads CASSLVDSVSSYEQYF. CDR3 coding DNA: TGTGCCAGCAGCTTGGTCGATAGCGTTAGCTCCTACGAGCAGTACTTC. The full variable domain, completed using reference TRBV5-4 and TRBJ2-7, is ETGVTQSPTHLIKTRGQQVTLRCSSQSGHNTVSWYQQALGQGPQFIFQYYREEENGRGNFPPRFSGLQFPNYSSELNVNALELDDSALYLCASSLVDSVSSYEQYFGPGTRLTVT.